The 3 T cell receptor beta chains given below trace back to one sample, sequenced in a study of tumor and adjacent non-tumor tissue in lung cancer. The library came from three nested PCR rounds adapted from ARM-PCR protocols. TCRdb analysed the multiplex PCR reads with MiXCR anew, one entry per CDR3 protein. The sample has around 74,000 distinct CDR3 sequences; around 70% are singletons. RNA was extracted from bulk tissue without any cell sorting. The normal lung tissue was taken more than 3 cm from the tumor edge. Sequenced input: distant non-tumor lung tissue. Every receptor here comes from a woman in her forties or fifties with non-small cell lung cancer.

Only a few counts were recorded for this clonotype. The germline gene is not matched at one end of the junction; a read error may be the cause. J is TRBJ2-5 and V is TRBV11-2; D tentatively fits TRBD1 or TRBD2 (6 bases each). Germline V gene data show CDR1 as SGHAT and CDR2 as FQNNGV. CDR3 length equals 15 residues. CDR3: CASSLDLGGGETQNF. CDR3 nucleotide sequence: TGTGCCAGTAGCTTAGATCTGGGGGGCGGGGAGACCCAGAACTTC.

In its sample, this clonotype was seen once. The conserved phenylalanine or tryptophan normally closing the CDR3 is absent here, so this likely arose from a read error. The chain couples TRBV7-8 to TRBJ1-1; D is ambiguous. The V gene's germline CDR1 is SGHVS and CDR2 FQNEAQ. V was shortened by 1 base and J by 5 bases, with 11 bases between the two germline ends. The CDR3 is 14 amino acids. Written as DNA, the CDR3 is TGTGCCAGCAGCTTAGATTCGTTGGAGACTGAAGCTTTCTTA. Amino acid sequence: CASSLDSLETEAFL.

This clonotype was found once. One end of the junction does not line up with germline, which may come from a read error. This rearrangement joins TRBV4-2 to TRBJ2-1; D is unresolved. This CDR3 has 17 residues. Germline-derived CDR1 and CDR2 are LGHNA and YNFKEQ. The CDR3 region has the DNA TGTACCAGCAGCCAAGATTCGGCTAGGGTGAGTTTGTATGAGCAGTTCTTC. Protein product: CTSSQDSARVSLYEQFF.